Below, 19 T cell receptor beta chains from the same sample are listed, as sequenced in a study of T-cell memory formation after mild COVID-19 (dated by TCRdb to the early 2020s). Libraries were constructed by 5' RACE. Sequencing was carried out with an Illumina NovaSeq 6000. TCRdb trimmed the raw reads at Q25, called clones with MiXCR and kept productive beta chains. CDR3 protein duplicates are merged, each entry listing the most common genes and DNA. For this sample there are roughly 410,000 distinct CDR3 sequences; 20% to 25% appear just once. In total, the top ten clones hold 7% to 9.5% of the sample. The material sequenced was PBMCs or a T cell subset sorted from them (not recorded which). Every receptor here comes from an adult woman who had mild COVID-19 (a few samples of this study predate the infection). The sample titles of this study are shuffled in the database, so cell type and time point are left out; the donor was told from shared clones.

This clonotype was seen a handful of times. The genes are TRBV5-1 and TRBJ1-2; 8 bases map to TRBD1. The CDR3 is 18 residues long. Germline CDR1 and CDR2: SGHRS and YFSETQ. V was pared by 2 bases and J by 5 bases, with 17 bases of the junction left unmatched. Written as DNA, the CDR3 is TGCGCCAGCAGCTTCGGGTATGTCTCGGACAGGGATCGGTATGGCTACACCTTC. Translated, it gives CASSFGYVSDRDRYGYTF.

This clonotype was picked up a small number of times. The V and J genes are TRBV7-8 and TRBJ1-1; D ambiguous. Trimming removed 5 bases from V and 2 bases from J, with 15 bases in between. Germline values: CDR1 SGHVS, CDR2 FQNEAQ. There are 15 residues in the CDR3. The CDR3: CASSQPGDFNTEAFF. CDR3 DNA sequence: TGTGCCAGCAGCCAACCCGGCGATTTTAACACTGAAGCTTTCTTT. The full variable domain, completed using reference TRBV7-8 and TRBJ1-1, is GAGVSQSPRYKVAKRGQDVALRCDPISGHVSLFWYQQALGQGPEFLTYFQNEAQLDKSGLPSDRFFAERPEGSVSTLKIQRTQQEDSAVYLCASSQPGDFNTEAFFGQGTRLTVV.

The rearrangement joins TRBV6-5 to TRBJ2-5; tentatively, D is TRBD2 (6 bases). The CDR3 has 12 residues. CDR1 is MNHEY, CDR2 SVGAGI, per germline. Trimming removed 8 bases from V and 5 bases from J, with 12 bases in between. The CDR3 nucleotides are TGTGCCAGCCACCGGGACTTGGAGACCCAGTACTTC. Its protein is CASHRDLETQYF.

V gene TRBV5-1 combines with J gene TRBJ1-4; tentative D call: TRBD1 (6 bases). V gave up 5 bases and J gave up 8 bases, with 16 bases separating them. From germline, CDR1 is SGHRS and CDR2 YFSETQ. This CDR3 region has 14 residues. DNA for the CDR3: TGCGCCAGCAGTGCGGGTCCTCAGGGGGAAAAACTGTTTTTT. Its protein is CASSAGPQGEKLFF.

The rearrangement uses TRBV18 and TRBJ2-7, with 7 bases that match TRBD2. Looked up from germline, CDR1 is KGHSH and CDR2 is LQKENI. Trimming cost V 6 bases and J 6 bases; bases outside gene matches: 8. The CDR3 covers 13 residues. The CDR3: CASSARAGVEQYF. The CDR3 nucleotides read TGTGCCAGCTCCGCACGGGCGGGAGTCGAGCAGTACTTC.

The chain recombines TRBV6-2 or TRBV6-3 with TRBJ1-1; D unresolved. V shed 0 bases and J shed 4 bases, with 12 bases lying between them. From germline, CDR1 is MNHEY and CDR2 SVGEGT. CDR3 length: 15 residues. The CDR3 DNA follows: TGTGCCAGCAGTTACTCCTGGGGAGAGGGCACTGAAGCTTTCTTT. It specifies CASSYSWGEGTEAFF.

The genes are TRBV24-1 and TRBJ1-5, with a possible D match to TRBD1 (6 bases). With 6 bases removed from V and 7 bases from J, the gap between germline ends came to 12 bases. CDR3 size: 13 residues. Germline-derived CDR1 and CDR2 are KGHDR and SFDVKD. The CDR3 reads CATSPQGNQPQHF. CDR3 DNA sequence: TGTGCCACCAGTCCACAGGGTAACCAGCCCCAGCATTTT.

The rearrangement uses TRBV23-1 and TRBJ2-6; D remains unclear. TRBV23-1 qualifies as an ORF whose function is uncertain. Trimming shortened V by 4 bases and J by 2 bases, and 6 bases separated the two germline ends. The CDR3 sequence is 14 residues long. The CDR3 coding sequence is TGCGCCAGCAGTCGACATCCTGGGGCCAACGTCCTGACTTTC. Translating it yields CASSRHPGANVLTF.

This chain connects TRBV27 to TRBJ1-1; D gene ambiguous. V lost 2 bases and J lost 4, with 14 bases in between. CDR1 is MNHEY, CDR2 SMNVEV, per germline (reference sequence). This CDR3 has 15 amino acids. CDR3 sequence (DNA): TGTGCCAGCAGTTTAGGAGGGAGTAGAGGCACTGAAGCTTTCTTT. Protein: CASSLGGSRGTEAFF.

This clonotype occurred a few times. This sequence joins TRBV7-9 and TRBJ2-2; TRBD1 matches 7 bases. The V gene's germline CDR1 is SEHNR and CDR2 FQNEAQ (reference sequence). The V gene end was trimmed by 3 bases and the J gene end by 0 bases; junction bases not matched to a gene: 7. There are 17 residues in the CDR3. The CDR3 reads CASSLYRGFANTGELFF. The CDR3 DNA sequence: TGTGCCAGCAGCTTGTACAGGGGTTTCGCGAACACCGGGGAGCTGTTTTTT. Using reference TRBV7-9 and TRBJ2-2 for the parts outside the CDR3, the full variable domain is DTGVSQNPRHKITKRGQNVTFRCDPISEHNRLYWYRQTLGQGPEFLTYFQNEAQLEKSRLLSDRFSAERPKGSFSTLEIQRTEQGDSAMYLCASSLYRGFANTGELFFGEGSRLTVL.

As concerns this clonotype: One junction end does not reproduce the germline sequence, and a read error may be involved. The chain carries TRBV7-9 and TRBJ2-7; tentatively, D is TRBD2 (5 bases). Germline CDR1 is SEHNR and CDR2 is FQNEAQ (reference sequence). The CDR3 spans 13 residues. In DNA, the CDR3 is TGTGCCAGCAGCTCAATCCTACTTACCGACGGGAACTTC. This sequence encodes CASSSILLTDGNF.

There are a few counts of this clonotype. The CDR3 DNA reads TGTGCCAGCACCGATGAGGGCGTATACAATGAGCAGTTCTTC. Protein sequence: CASTDEGVYNEQFF. The chain employs TRBV6-6 and TRBJ2-1; D is possibly TRBD2 (5 bases). The CDR3 extends over 14 amino acids. V lost 7 bases, J lost 4 bases, and 14 bases lay in between. CDR1 and CDR2 from the germline V gene are MNHNY and SVGAGI (reference sequence).

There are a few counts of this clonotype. The CDR3 DNA reads as TGTGCCAGCAGCGTATCAGAGCGGGGGGTAGATACGCAGTATTTT. This translates into CASSVSERGVDTQYF. The chain uses TRBV9 and TRBJ2-3; 9 nucleotides align to TRBD2. Germline CDR1 reads SGDLS; CDR2 reads YYNGEE. V lost 1 base to trimming and J lost 5 bases; unmatched junction nucleotides: 5. This CDR3 contains 15 residues.

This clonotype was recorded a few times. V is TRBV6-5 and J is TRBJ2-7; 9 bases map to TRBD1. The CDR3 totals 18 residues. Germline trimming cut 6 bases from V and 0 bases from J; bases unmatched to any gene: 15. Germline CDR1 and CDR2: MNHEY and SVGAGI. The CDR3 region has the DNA TGTGCCAGCAGCCTACGGCCCCCGGGACAGGGTTTCTCCTACGAGCAGTACTTC. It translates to CASSLRPPGQGFSYEQYF.

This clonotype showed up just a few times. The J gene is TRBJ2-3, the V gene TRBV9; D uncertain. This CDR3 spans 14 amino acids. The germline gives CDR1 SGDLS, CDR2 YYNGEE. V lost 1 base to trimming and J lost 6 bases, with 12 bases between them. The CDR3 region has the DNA TGTGCCAGCAGCGTAAACTTTCTCACCGATACGCAGTATTTT. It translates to CASSVNFLTDTQYF.

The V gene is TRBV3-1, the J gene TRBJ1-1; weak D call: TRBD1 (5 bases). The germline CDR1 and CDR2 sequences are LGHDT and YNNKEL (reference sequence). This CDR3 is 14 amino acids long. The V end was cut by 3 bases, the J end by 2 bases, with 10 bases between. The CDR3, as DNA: TGTGCCAGCAGCCACGTCCAGGGTAACACTGAAGCTTTCTTT. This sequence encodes CASSHVQGNTEAFF.

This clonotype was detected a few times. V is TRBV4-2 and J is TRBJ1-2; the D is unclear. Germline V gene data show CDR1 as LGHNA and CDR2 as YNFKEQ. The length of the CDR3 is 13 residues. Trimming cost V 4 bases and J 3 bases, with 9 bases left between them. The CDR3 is CASSPPFDYGYTF. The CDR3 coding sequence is TGTGCCAGCAGCCCCCCTTTCGACTATGGCTACACCTTC.

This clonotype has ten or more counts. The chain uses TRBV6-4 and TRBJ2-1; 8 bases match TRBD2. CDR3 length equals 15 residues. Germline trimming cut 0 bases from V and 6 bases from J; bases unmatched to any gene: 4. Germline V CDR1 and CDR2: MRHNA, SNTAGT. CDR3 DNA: TGTGCCAGCAGTGACTCGGGACTAGATAGCAATGAGCAGTTCTTC. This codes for CASSDSGLDSNEQFF.

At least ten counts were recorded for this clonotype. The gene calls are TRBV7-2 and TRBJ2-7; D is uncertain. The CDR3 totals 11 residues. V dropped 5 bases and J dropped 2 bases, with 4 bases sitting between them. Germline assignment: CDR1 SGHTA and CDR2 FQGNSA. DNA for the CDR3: TGTGCCAGCAGCGCCGCCTACGAGCAGTACTTC. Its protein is CASSAAYEQYF.